Included here is one T cell receptor (beta chain) sequence, with context. Germline V lookup: CDR1 SGHRS, CDR2 YFSETQ. V was shortened by 9 bases and J by 2 bases, with 17 bases between the two germline ends. This CDR3 spans 14 amino acids. Patients selected for sequencing had displayed CD8+CD57+ cell expansion by flow cytometry. This specimen belongs to a study of CD8+CD57+ T cells in acquired aplastic anemia. The overall study: Sorted CD4+ and CD8+ cells gave a mean 3.2 ug DNA, range about 0.19 to 27.4 ug.

TCR beta VDJ combinations and CDR3 sequences were profiled from genomic DNA. TCRdb re-called the reads with MiXCR, one entry per CDR3 protein. The table lists under 200,000 distinct CDR3 sequences, less than 60% of them singletons. V and J are TRBV5-1 and TRBJ2-5; D is possibly TRBD1 (6 bases). The clonotype originates from a human donor with aplastic anemia. Sequenced input: sorted CD4+, CD8+, or CD8+CD57+ T cells (not recorded which) from PBMCs. CDR3 protein: CAIGLGQGQETQYF. The CDR3 nucleotides read TGCGCCATCGGCCTGGGGCAGGGGCAAGAGACCCAGTACTTC.